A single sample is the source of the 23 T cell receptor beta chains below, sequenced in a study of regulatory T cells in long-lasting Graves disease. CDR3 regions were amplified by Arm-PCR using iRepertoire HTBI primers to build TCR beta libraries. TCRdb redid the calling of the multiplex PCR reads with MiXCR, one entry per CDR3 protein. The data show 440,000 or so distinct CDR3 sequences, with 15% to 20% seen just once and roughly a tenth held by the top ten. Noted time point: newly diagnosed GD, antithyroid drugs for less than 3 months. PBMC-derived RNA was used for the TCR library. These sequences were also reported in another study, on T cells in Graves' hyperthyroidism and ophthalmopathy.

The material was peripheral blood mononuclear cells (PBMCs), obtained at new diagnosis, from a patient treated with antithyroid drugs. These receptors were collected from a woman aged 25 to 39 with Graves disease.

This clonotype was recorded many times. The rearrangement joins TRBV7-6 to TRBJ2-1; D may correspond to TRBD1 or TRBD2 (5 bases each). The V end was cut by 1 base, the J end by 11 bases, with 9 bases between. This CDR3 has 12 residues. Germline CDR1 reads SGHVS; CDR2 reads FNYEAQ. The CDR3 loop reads CASSLGGTKQFF. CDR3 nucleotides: TGTGCCAGCAGCTTAGGGGGGACGAAGCAGTTCTTC.

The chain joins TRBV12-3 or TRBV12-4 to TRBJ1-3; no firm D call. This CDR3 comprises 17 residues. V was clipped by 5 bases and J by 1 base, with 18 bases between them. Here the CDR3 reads CASSASLTSISGNTIYF. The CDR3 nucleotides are TGTGCCAGCAGTGCCTCCCTAACCTCGATTTCTGGAAACACCATATATTTT.

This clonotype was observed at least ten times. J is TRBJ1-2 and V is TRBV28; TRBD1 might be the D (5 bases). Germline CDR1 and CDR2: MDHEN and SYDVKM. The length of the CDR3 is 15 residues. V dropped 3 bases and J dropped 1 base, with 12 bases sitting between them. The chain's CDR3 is CASSLGGPYNYGYTF. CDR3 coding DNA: TGTGCCAGCAGTTTGGGGGGACCGTATAACTATGGCTACACCTTC.

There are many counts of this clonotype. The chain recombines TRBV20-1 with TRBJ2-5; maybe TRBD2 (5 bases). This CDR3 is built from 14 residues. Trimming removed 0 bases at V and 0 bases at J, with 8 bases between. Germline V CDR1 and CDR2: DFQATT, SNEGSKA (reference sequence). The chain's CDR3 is CSARDPRDQETQYF. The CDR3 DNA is TGCAGTGCTAGAGACCCGCGGGACCAAGAGACCCAGTACTTC.

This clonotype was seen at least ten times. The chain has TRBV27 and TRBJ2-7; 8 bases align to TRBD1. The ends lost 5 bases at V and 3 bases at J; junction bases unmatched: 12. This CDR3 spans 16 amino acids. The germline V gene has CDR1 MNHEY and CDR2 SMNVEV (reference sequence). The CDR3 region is CASSEFMGQAYYEQYF. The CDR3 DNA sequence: TGTGCCAGCAGTGAATTCATGGGACAGGCCTACTACGAGCAGTACTTC.

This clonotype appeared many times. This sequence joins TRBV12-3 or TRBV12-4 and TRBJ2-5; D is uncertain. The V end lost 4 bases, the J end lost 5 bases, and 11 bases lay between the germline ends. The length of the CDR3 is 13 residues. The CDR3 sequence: CASSSPPQETQYF. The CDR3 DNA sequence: TGTGCCAGCAGTTCTCCCCCCCAGGAGACCCAGTACTTC.

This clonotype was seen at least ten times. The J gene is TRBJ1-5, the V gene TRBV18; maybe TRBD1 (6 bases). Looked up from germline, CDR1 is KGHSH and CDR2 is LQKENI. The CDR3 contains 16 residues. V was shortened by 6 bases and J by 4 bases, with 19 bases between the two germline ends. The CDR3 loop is CASSPTGGLMNQPQHF. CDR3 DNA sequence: TGTGCCAGCTCGCCTACCGGGGGGCTGATGAATCAGCCCCAGCATTTT. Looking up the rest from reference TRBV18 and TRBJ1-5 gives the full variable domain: NAGVMQNPRHLVRRRGQEARLRCSPMKGHSHVYWYRQLPEEGLKFMVYLQKENIIDESGMPKERFSAEFPKEGPSILRIQQVVRGDSAAYFCASSPTGGLMNQPQHFGDGTRLSIL.

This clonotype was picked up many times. CDR3 DNA sequence: TGTGCCAGCAGCGAGGCTAGCGGGCTGAGTTTAGAGACCCAGTACTTC. Translated, it gives CASSEASGLSLETQYF. The rearrangement uses TRBV9 and TRBJ2-5; TRBD2 aligns across 8 bases. From germline, CDR1 is SGDLS and CDR2 YYNGEE. The V segment lost 3 bases and the J segment 4 bases; nucleotides outside the gene matches: 11. The CDR3 totals 16 residues.

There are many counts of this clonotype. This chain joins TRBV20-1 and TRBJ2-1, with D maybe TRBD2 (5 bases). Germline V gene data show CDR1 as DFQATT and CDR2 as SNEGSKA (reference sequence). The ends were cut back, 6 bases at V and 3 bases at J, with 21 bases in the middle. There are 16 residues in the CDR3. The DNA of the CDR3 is TGCAGTGCCAACACCCCCCCAGCGGCCCACTACAATGAGCAGTTCTTC. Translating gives CSANTPPAAHYNEQFF.

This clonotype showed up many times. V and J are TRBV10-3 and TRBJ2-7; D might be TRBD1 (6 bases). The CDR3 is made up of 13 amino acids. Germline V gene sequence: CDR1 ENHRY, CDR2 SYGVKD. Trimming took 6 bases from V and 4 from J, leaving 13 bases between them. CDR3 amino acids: CAIRPGHSYEQYF. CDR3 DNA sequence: TGTGCCATCAGACCGGGACACTCGTACGAGCAGTACTTC.

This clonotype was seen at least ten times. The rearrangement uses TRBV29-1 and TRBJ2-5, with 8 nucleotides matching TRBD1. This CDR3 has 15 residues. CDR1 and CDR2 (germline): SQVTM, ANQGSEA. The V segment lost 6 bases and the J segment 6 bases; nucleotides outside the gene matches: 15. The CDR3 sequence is CSVHLGVDRGKTQYF. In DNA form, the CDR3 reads TGCAGCGTCCACCTCGGGGTCGACAGGGGCAAGACCCAGTACTTC.

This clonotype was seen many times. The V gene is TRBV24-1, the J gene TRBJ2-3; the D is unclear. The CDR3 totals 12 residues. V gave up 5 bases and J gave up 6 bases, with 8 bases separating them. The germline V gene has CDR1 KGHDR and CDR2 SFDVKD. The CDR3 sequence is CATSGTGDTQYF. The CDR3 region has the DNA TGTGCCACCAGTGGTACCGGGGATACGCAGTATTTT.

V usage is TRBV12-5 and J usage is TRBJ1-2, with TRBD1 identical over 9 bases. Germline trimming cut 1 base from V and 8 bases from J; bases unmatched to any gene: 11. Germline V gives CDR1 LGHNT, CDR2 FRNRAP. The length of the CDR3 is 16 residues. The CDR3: CASGLEAPITGGGYTF. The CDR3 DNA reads TGTGCTAGTGGTTTGGAGGCCCCCATAACAGGGGGCGGCTACACCTTC.

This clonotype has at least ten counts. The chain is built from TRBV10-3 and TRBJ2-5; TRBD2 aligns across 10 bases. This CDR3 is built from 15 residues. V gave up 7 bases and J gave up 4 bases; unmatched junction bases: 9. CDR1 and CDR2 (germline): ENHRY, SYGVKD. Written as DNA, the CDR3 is TGTGCCATCACCGAAGCGGGAGGGGAGCGAGAGACCCAGTACTTC. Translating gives CAITEAGGERETQYF.

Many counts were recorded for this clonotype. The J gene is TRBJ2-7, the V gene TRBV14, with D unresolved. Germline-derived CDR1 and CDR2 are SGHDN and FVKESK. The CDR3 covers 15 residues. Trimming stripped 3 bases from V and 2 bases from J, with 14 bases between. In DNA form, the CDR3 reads TGTGCCAGCAGCCATGGTTCGCGTGGAGCCTACGAGCAGTACTTC. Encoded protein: CASSHGSRGAYEQYF.

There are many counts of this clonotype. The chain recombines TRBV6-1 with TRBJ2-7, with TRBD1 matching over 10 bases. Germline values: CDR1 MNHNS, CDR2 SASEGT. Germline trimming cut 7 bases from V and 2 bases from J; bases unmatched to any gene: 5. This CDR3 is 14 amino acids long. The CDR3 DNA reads TGTGCCAGCACAGCCGGGACAGGGGCCTACGAGCAGTACTTC. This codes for CASTAGTGAYEQYF.

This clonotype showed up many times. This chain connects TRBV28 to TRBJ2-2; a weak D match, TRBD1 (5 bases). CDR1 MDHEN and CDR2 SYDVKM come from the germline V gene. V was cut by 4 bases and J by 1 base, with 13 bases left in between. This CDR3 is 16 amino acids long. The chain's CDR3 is CASSSVGTGNTGELFF. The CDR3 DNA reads TGTGCCAGCAGTTCGGTCGGTACAGGGAACACCGGGGAGCTGTTTTTT.

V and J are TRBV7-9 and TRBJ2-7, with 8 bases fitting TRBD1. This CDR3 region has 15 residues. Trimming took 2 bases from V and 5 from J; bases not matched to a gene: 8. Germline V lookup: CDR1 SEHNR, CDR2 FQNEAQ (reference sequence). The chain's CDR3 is CASSLSTGDRHEQYF. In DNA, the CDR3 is TGTGCCAGCAGCTTATCGACAGGGGATAGACACGAGCAGTACTTC.

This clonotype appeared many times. The CDR3 spells CASSLGQRESTDTQYF. The CDR3 DNA reads as TGTGCCAGCAGTTTGGGCCAGCGGGAGAGCACAGATACGCAGTATTTT. The genes are TRBV12-3 or TRBV12-4 and TRBJ2-3, with 8 bases matching TRBD2. This CDR3 is built from 16 residues. V shed 3 bases and J 0 bases; nucleotides not matched to a gene: 5.

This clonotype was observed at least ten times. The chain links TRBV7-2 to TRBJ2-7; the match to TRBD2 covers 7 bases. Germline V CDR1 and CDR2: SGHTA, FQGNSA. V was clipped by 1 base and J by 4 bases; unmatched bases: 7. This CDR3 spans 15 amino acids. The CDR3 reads CASSLGGGSWYEQYF. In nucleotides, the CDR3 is TGTGCCAGCAGCTTAGGGGGGGGTAGCTGGTACGAGCAGTACTTC.

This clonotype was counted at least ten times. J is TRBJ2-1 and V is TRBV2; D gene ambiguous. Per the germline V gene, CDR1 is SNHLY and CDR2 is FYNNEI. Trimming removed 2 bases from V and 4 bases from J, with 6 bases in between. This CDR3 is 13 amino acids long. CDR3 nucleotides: TGTGCCAGCAGTGAAAGGGTTTACAATGAGCAGTTCTTC. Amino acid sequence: CASSERVYNEQFF.

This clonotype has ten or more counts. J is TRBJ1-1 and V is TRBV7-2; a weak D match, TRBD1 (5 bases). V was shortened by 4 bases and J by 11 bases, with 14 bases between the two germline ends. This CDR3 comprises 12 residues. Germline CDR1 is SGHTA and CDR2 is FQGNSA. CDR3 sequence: CASSSDSPGAFF. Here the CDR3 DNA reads TGTGCCAGCAGCTCCGACAGCCCAGGTGCTTTCTTT.

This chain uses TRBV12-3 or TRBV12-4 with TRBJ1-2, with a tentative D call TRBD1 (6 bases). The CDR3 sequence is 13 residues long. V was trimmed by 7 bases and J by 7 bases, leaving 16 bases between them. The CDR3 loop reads CASIIGGQFGYTF. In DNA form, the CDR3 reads TGTGCCAGCATAATAGGGGGTCAGTTTGGCTACACCTTC.